The source of this T cell receptor beta chain is a study of cytomegalovirus exposure and HLA in healthy donors. Produced via immunoSEQ multiplex PCR; TCRdb's table is partial and in-frame only. The sample holds approximately 210,000 clones; more than 70% are singletons and the top ten take about 1.5%. Germline CDR1 and CDR2: LGHNA and YNFKEQ. The CDR3 totals 13 residues. After removal of 0 bases from V and 13 bases from J, the junction contained 7 bases not matched to a gene. This clonotype originated in a woman aged 18-35 years in good health and CMV-seronegative. V and J are TRBV4-2 and TRBJ1-2; 8 bases line up with TRBD1. The specimen was PBMCs. In DNA, the CDR3 is TGTGCCAGCAGCCAAGATCCGACAGGGGAAGTCACCTTC. This codes for CASSQDPTGEVTF.